Presented here are 24 T cell receptor beta chains from one specimen sequenced in a study of blood T cells in healthy people across ages. Next came a second PCR, run for about 6 to 12 cycles, which used a sample-barcoded 5' primer along with a J-beta primer mix. Each CDR3 protein gets one entry after TCRdb re-called the 5' RACE reads with MiXCR. This sample has about 720,000 distinct CDR3 sequences, with around 25% found just once. This sample was also put to use in a study of T cells of mothers and their children.

The sequencing input was blood. These receptors were collected from a boy younger than 18 in good health.

The chain links TRBV2 to TRBJ2-1, with TRBD1 matching over 7 bases. The CDR3 has 12 amino acids. Trimming took 6 bases from V and 7 from J; bases not matched to a gene: 3. Germline CDR1 and CDR2: SNHLY and FYNNEI. CDR3 in DNA: TGTGCCAGCAGGGCACAGGGGAATGAGCAGTTCTTC. This encodes CASRAQGNEQFF.

The gene calls are TRBV21-1 and TRBJ2-3; whether TRBD1, the table's D call, matches the DNA was not checked. TRBV21-1 is a pseudogene segment. The CDR3 spans 15 residues. CDR3 DNA sequence: TGTGCCAGCAGCAAACTCACAGGGAGCACAGATACGCAGTATTTT. Translated: CASSKLTGSTDTQYF.

This clonotype was counted a few times. The chain recombines TRBV10-3 with TRBJ2-3, with 7 bases aligning to TRBD1. CDR1 is ENHRY, CDR2 SYGVKD, per germline. V lost 2 bases, J lost 5 bases, and 7 bases stayed unmatched. CDR3 length equals 15 residues. The chain's CDR3 is CAISEKGALGDTQYF. CDR3 nucleotide sequence: TGTGCCATCAGTGAGAAGGGGGCGCTCGGAGATACGCAGTATTTT.

This clonotype has a handful of counts. The rearrangement links TRBV20-1 to TRBJ2-5; TRBD2 aligns across 12 bases. The DNA end favors TRBJ2-1, so the J call may be wrong. This CDR3 spans 12 amino acids. The germline V gene encodes CDR1 DFQATT and CDR2 SNEGSKA (reference sequence). The CDR3 loop is CSSLAGGDEQFF. The CDR3 DNA reads TGCAGTTCCCTAGCGGGAGGGGATGAGCAGTTCTTC.

This clonotype was picked up a small number of times. The rearrangement uses TRBV11-2 and TRBJ2-5; D unresolved. The CDR3 sequence is 14 residues long. Trimming took 0 bases from V and 5 from J, leaving 10 bases between them. CDR1 is SGHAT and CDR2 is FQNNGV in the germline V gene. The CDR3 here is CASSLDRIRETQYF. CDR3 DNA: TGTGCCAGCAGCTTAGATCGTATTCGGGAGACCCAGTACTTC.

The chain links TRBV25-1 to TRBJ1-2; 7 positions agree with TRBD1. In germline, CDR1 is MGHDK, CDR2 SYGVNS. There are 18 residues in the CDR3. The ends lost 1 base at V and 1 base at J; junction bases unmatched: 12. The CDR3 here is CASSESPGRGPFNYGYTF. CDR3 bases: TGTGCCAGCAGTGAATCCCCAGGAAGGGGGCCGTTTAACTATGGCTACACCTTC.

This clonotype was seen a handful of times. J is TRBJ2-1 and V is TRBV7-2; 14 bases line up with TRBD2. The J segment lost 9 bases and the V segment lost 5 bases, leaving 9 bases of the junction unmatched. CDR1 is SGHTA, CDR2 FQGNSA, per germline. CDR3 size: 16 residues. CDR3 in amino acids: CASSLGLAGVLGEQFF. CDR3 bases: TGTGCCAGCAGCCTGGGACTAGCGGGAGTCTTGGGTGAGCAGTTCTTC.

This chain connects TRBV6-1 to TRBJ2-7; D unclear. The germline V and J ends were trimmed by 0 bases and 3 bases, with 15 bases remaining between them. Germline V lookup: CDR1 MNHNS, CDR2 SASEGT. This CDR3 has 16 residues. CDR3 coding DNA: TGTGCCAGCAGTGAAGCGCTCGGTCAAGCAGGCTACGAGCAGTACGTC. Translation gives CASSEALGQAGYEQYV.

The chain has TRBV10-3 and TRBJ2-1; D may match TRBD1 or TRBD2 (5 bases each). Germline CDR1 is ENHRY and CDR2 is SYGVKD. V was cut by 7 bases and J by 5 bases, with 18 bases left in between. The CDR3 consists of 15 residues. The CDR3 nucleotides are TGTGCCATCACCGAGACTAACGGGGCGAACAATGAGCAGTTCTTC. Translation gives CAITETNGANNEQFF.

This chain joins TRBV27 and TRBJ1-1; 10 bases map to TRBD1. This CDR3 comprises 17 residues. J was trimmed by 0 bases and V by 4 bases; bases with no gene match: 8. Germline-derived CDR1 and CDR2 are MNHEY and SMNVEV (reference sequence). Here the CDR3 reads CASSSHPDRGLNTEAFF. The CDR3 DNA sequence: TGTGCCAGCAGTTCCCACCCGGACAGGGGGTTGAACACTGAAGCTTTCTTT.

The rearrangement links TRBV7-2 to TRBJ2-3; D gene unclear. Deletions cut 1 base from V and 9 bases from J, with 17 bases between. Germline CDR1 and CDR2: SGHTA and FQGNSA. The CDR3 loop spans 15 amino acids. The CDR3 here is CASSLGGSERGTQYF. CDR3 sequence (DNA): TGTGCCAGCAGCTTAGGCGGCTCGGAGCGTGGCACGCAGTATTTT.

The gene calls are TRBV3-1 and TRBJ2-3, with a possible D match to TRBD1 (5 bases). Trimming pared 8 bases from V and 6 bases from J, leaving 18 bases between. Germline V gives CDR1 LGHDT, CDR2 YNNKEL (reference sequence). The CDR3 consists of 14 residues. The CDR3 DNA reads as TGTGCCAGCGCCTCATCCGGCAGGGCGGATACGCAGTATTTT. Its protein product is CASASSGRADTQYF.

The chain recombines TRBV6-2 or TRBV6-3 with TRBJ2-3; 9 positions match TRBD2. Looked up from germline, CDR1 is MNHEY and CDR2 is SVGEGT. The CDR3 has 14 amino acids. J was trimmed by 6 bases and V by 5 bases; bases with no gene match: 6. The CDR3 sequence is CASSAGTSWDTQYF. The CDR3 DNA reads as TGTGCCAGCAGTGCCGGGACTAGCTGGGATACGCAGTATTTT.

This clonotype was picked up many times. The V call is TRBV29-1, the J call TRBJ2-1; D remains ambiguous. The V and J ends lost 6 bases and 0 bases respectively, with 15 bases between them. Germline loops: CDR1 SQVTM, CDR2 ANQGSEA. CDR3 length: 15 amino acids. CDR3 DNA: TGCAGCGTGCCCGAGCAAGCCGGCTCCTACAATGAGCAGTTCTTC. As protein: CSVPEQAGSYNEQFF.

This clonotype was seen only a few times. This chain joins TRBV12-3 or TRBV12-4 and TRBJ2-7; D ambiguous. CDR3 length equals 15 residues. The V gene lost 3 bases and the J gene lost 1 base, with 13 bases spanning the gap. The CDR3 protein is CASSFNAGRSYEQYF. The CDR3 DNA sequence: TGTGCCAGCAGTTTTAATGCAGGAAGGTCCTACGAGCAGTACTTC.

The chain combines TRBV5-6 with TRBJ2-5; TRBD1 matches at 9 bases. This CDR3 is 15 amino acids long. V lost 2 bases to trimming and J lost 11 bases; unmatched junction nucleotides: 13. Germline loops: CDR1 SGHDT, CDR2 YYEEEE. DNA for the CDR3: TGTGCCAGCAGCTTAACCGGGACAGGGATGTCCAAGCAGTACTTC. Translating it yields CASSLTGTGMSKQYF.

This clonotype was detected only a few times. This chain uses TRBV3-1 with TRBJ1-2; D not certain. Germline V gives CDR1 LGHDT, CDR2 YNNKEL (reference sequence). This CDR3 comprises 13 residues. Trimming took off 5 bases at V and 7 bases at J, with 14 bases between the two ends. The CDR3 DNA reads TGTGCCAGCAGCACTACCCAGACGGGTGGCTACACCTTC. Its protein is CASSTTQTGGYTF.

For this clonotype: One junction end does not reproduce the germline sequence, and a read error may be involved. The chain recombines TRBV20-1 with TRBJ2-3; 12 bases map to TRBD2. CDR1 and CDR2 (germline): DFQATT, SNEGSKA (reference sequence). The CDR3 is 16 residues long. This CDR3 reads CGAQSMASGGVDTQYF. CDR3 nucleotide sequence: TGCGGTGCTCAGAGCATGGCTAGCGGGGGGGTAGATACGCAGTATTTT.

The J gene is TRBJ1-2, the V gene TRBV9; 11 bases fit TRBD1. The CDR3 is 15 residues long. The V and J ends lost 3 bases and 2 bases, in that order; junction bases with no gene match: 3. Germline V CDR1 and CDR2: SGDLS, YYNGEE. CDR3 nucleotide sequence: TGTGCCAGCAGCGCCAGGGACAGGGGGAACTATGGCTACACCTTC. This translates into CASSARDRGNYGYTF.

The chain is built from TRBV29-1 and TRBJ2-1; D is perhaps TRBD1 (5 bases). The CDR3 extends over 12 amino acids. With 0 bases removed from V and 7 bases from J, the gap between germline ends came to 7 bases. CDR1 and CDR2 from the germline V gene are SQVTM and ANQGSEA. The CDR3 spells CSVEDYRNEQFF. Written as DNA, the CDR3 is TGCAGCGTTGAAGACTACAGGAATGAGCAGTTCTTC.

This clonotype has just a few counts. The V and J genes are TRBV6-1 and TRBJ1-2; no definite D call. Trimming took 2 bases from V and 2 from J, leaving 12 bases between them. This CDR3 is built from 15 residues. The germline V gene encodes CDR1 MNHNS and CDR2 SASEGT. This chain's CDR3 is CASSELGFVNYGYTF. CDR3 sequence (DNA): TGTGCCAGCAGTGAATTGGGTTTCGTAAACTATGGCTACACCTTC.

This chain joins TRBV12-3 or TRBV12-4 and TRBJ2-1; 9 bases agree with TRBD2. Trimming at V came to 9 bases and at J to 0 bases, leaving 12 bases not matched to a gene. The CDR3 spans 17 residues. The CDR3 region is CASLSLSGGSSYNEQFF. In DNA, the CDR3 is TGTGCCAGTTTATCTCTCAGCGGGGGGAGCTCCTACAATGAGCAGTTCTTC.

The sample holds a few counts of this clonotype. The J gene is TRBJ2-1, the V gene TRBV3-1; 9 bases are shared with TRBD1. The last part of the DNA fits TRBJ2-7 better; the J call may be wrong. Germline V lookup: CDR1 LGHDT, CDR2 YNNKEL (reference sequence). This CDR3 contains 18 residues. CDR3 protein: CASSQAGWTGVSPYEQYF. CDR3 in DNA: TGTGCCAGCAGCCAGGCGGGATGGACAGGGGTATCCCCCTACGAGCAGTACTTC.

About this clonotype itself: The junction and the germline gene differ at one end; a read error may be behind it. The chain uses TRBV6-2 or TRBV6-3 and TRBJ1-2; D remains unclear. Germline CDR1 reads MNHEY; CDR2 reads SVGEGT. This CDR3 region has 9 residues. In DNA form, the CDR3 reads TGTGCCAGCAGTTACCCTATAAACTTC. This gives the protein CASSYPINF.